This T cell receptor (beta chain) derives from a study of naive and memory T cell subsets. The CDR3 runs to 15 residues. CDR1 is SGHTA and CDR2 is FQGNSA in the germline V gene. Trimming took 5 bases from V and 0 from J, leaving 11 bases between them. The beta constant-region primer was an equimolar mix of two oligonucleotides covering TRBC1 and TRBC2. TCRdb re-called the UMI-ligation and nested PCR reads through MiXCR, storing one row per CDR3 protein. Of under 40,000 distinct CDR3 sequences listed, about an eighth are singletons. What was sequenced was effector memory CD4+ T cells from blood. Subset meaning: effector memory, CD45RA- CD27-. The chain uses TRBV7-2 and TRBJ1-3, with D tentatively TRBD1 (6 bases). This receptor was taken from a human donor in good health. Here the CDR3 DNA reads TGTGCCAGCAGCCCGGACAGTTCCTCTGGAAACACCATATATTTT. Its translation: CASSPDSSSGNTIYF.